These 13 T cell receptor beta chains were sequenced from one sample in a study of OX40 agonist ivuxolimab in advanced cancers. Measured with immunoSEQ multiplex PCR; TCRdb has only the in-frame clones, and not every one. This sample has some 70,000 clones; roughly 90% occur once, and the top ten carry around 1%. The sample was CD4+ or CD8+ T cells sorted from blood, taken in a trial of the OX40 agonist ivuxolimab. These receptor sequences come from an adult with an advanced solid tumor such as melanoma, head and neck, liver or kidney cancer.

The chain combines TRBV19 with TRBJ1-1; no clear D gene. Deletions cut 6 bases from V and 1 base from J, with 12 bases between. Germline loops: CDR1 LNHDA, CDR2 SQIVND (reference sequence). There are 14 residues in the CDR3. Written as DNA, the CDR3 is TGTGCCAGTAGGACAACAGTAGAGAACACTGAAGCTTTCTTT. Its protein product is CASRTTVENTEAFF.

This clone was seen only once. This rearrangement joins TRBV14 to TRBJ1-5; perhaps TRBD1 as D (6 bases). V was cut by 1 base and J by 5 bases, with 18 bases left in between. This CDR3 has 17 residues. CDR1 SGHDN and CDR2 FVKESK come from the germline V gene. In nucleotides, the CDR3 is TGTGCCAGCAGCCAAGCCGGGGGGGCATCGCTCCATCAGCCCCAGCATTTT. It is translated as CASSQAGGASLHQPQHF. Combining the CDR3 with reference TRBV14 and TRBJ1-5 gives the whole variable domain EAGVTQFPSHSVIEKGQTVTLRCDPISGHDNLYWYRRVMGKEIKFLLHFVKESKQDESGMPNNRFLAERTGGTYSTLKVQPAELEDSGVYFCASSQAGGASLHQPQHFGDGTRLSIL.

The sample holds a few counts of this clone. The chain uses TRBV7-3 and TRBJ1-1; D gene ambiguous. V was shortened by 1 base and J by 3 bases, with 6 bases between the two germline ends. The CDR3 totals 13 residues. From germline, CDR1 is SGHTA and CDR2 FQGTGA. Written as DNA, the CDR3 is TGTGCCAGCAGCTTAATGCAGGACACTGAAGCTTTCTTT. Its protein product is CASSLMQDTEAFF.

This clone was picked up one time. The chain carries TRBV2 and TRBJ1-5; D is unclear. Germline V CDR1 and CDR2: SNHLY, FYNNEI. Deletions cut 8 bases from V and 1 base from J, with 9 bases between. This CDR3 comprises 13 residues. CDR3 DNA: TGTGCCAGCCGTACACAGAGCAATCAGCCCCAGCATTTT. This codes for CASRTQSNQPQHF.

The chain recombines TRBV25-1 with TRBJ2-3; D is perhaps TRBD1 or TRBD2 (5 bases each). CDR1 MGHDK and CDR2 SYGVNS come from the germline V gene. This CDR3 is 15 amino acids long. Between the trimmed V and J ends, which lost 2 bases and 6 bases, there was a span of 15 bases. This CDR3 is CASSEPGTQDDTQYF. The CDR3 DNA is TGTGCCAGCAGTGAACCCGGGACCCAAGACGATACGCAGTATTTT.

This chain uses TRBV18 with TRBJ1-2, with 8 nucleotides matching TRBD1. The V and J ends lost 2 bases and 8 bases, in that order; junction bases with no gene match: 7. The CDR3 runs to 14 residues. Germline loops: CDR1 KGHSH, CDR2 LQKENI. The CDR3: CASSPSGRGHGYTF. The CDR3 DNA sequence: TGTGCCAGCTCACCATCCGGCAGGGGGCACGGCTACACCTTC.

The V gene is TRBV19, the J gene TRBJ1-4; D is perhaps TRBD1 (5 bases). V lost 5 bases and J 4 bases, leaving 14 bases between the germline ends. This CDR3 comprises 15 residues. CDR1 and CDR2 from the germline V gene are LNHDA and SQIVND (reference sequence). CDR3 region: CASSARDGNNEKLFF. The CDR3 DNA sequence: TGTGCCAGTAGTGCAAGGGACGGAAATAATGAAAAACTGTTTTTT.

The chain links TRBV7-9 to TRBJ1-1; D is undetermined. CDR1 SEHNR and CDR2 FQNEAQ come from the germline V gene (reference sequence). The CDR3 consists of 12 residues. V lost 2 bases, J lost 1 base, and 2 bases lay in between. CDR3 region: CASSLTNTEAFF. The CDR3 DNA is TGTGCCAGCAGCTTAACGAACACTGAAGCTTTCTTT.

Remarks on this clone: The sample has other DNA sequences that encode this CDR3 too. The V gene is TRBV18, the J gene TRBJ2-7; no definite D call. V lost 3 bases and J lost 5, with 8 bases in between. CDR3 length: 12 amino acids. Germline V CDR1 and CDR2: KGHSH, LQKENI. The chain's CDR3 is CASSPSLDEQYF. The CDR3 nucleotides read TGTGCCAGCTCACCCTCACTGGACGAGCAGTACTTC.

The chain employs TRBV29-1 and TRBJ2-7; 7 nucleotides agree with TRBD1. CDR1 is SQVTM, CDR2 ANQGSEA, per germline. The CDR3 extends over 13 amino acids. The trim removed 6 bases at V and 1 base at J, leaving 6 bases unmatched. CDR3 coding DNA: TGCAGCGTGCTCTCCAGGGGGTCCTACGAGCAGTACTTC. Translated, it gives CSVLSRGSYEQYF.

The J gene is TRBJ1-1, the V gene TRBV6-5; 7 bases line up with TRBD1. The CDR3 runs to 16 residues. Germline CDR1 reads MNHEY; CDR2 reads SVGAGI. J was trimmed by 4 bases and V by 1 base; bases with no gene match: 9. The CDR3 reads CASSYLTGVSGTEAFF. In nucleotides, the CDR3 is TGTGCCAGCAGTTACTTAACAGGGGTCTCGGGCACTGAAGCTTTCTTT.

The chain carries TRBV30 and TRBJ1-4; possible D gene TRBD1, 6 bases. Germline CDR1 and CDR2: GTSNPN and SVGIG (reference sequence). V lost 2 bases, J lost 8 bases, and 12 bases lay in between. The CDR3 consists of 13 residues. This CDR3 reads CAWSQDRQEKLFF. The CDR3 DNA follows: TGTGCCTGGAGTCAGGACAGACAGGAAAAACTGTTTTTT.

Comments on this clone: The same CDR3 arises from other DNA sequences in this sample as well. This chain links TRBV19 with TRBJ2-5; D possibly uses TRBD1 or TRBD2 (6 bases each). Trimming left V 3 bases short and J 4 bases short, with 9 bases between. Germline V gives CDR1 LNHDA, CDR2 SQIVND (reference sequence). The CDR3 is made up of 13 amino acids. The CDR3 region has the DNA TGTGCCAGTAGTATCGGGGGCCGAGAGACCCAGTACTTC. Its protein is CASSIGGRETQYF.